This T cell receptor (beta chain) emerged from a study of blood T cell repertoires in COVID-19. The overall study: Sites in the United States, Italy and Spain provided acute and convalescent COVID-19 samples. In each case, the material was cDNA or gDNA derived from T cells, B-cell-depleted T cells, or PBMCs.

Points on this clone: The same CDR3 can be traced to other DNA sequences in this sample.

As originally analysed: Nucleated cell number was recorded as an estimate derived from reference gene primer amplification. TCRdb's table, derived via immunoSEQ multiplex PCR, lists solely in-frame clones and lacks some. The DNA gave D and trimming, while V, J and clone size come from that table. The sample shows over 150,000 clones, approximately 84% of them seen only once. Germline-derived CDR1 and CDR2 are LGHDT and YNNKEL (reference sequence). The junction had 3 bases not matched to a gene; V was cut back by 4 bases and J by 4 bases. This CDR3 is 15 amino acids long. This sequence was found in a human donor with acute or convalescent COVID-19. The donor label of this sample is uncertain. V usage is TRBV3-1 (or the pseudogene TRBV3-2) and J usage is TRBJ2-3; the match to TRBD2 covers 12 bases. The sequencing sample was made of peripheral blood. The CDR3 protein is CASSLRLAGADTQYF. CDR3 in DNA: TGTGCCAGCAGCCTGCGACTAGCGGGAGCAGATACGCAGTATTTT.